This T cell receptor beta chain was recorded in a study of cytotoxic CD8 clonotypes in ibrutinib-treated CLL. Study context: Included were 11 relapsed/refractory and approximately 15 treatment-naive patients, of whom about 18 were IGHV unmutated. Study-wide findings and caveats: There were few public clonotypes, and on treatment they contracted or stayed stable.

The planned depth of sequencing spanned 1 in 200,000 to 1 in 1 million T cells. Clones were sequenced by immunoSEQ multiplex PCR, and TCRdb holds only the in-frame ones, with some missing. The sample carries about 50,000 clones, about three fifths recorded once. On this clone itself: The antigen is unknown.

The CDR3 length is 14 residues. J lost 3 bases, V lost 1 base, and 3 bases had no gene match. Germline V CDR1 and CDR2: MNHNS, SASEGT. The TCR comes from a human donor with chronic lymphocytic leukemia. The chain couples TRBV6-1 to TRBJ2-7; 7 bases are a match to TRBD1. Sequencing used PBMCs, obtained after 24 months of ibrutinib treatment. CDR3 nucleotide sequence: TGTGCCAGCAGTGAAGGGGGGACAGTCTACGAGCAGTACTTC. Protein sequence: CASSEGGTVYEQYF.